This TCR beta chain originates from a study of blood T cell repertoires in COVID-19 (TCRdb year 2020). For context, the study as a whole: Collaborator samples came from the United States, Italy and Spain and covered acute and convalescent phases of COVID-19. The prospective study material was composed of cDNA or gDNA derived from T cells, B-cell-depleted T cells, or PBMCs. The samples were drawn from the first 160 participants of the ongoing ImmuneRACE study and from under 1,500 subjects provided by 6 global collaborators. Deeply sampled blood TCRbeta repertoires from subjects exposed to, actively infected with, or recovered from COVID-19 were included in the dataset. The sample metadata nearly always contained a de-identified subject ID, COVID-19 status, age in years and sex. The repertoires were made available in a free public database intended to serve as a resource for research on the immune response to SARS-CoV-2. Where available, HLA class I and class II types were taken from metadata supplied by the sample provider and were not determined by assay-based typing. Study-wide findings and limitations: Clinical and demographic metadata were provided uncurated, with the amount varying by source and participant.

TCRbeta CDR3 regions were amplified from genomic DNA by means of the immunoSEQ Assay, a bias-controlled multiplex PCR. In the authors' own workflow: The number of nucleated cells in each sample was estimated from the amplification of reference gene primers within the assay. To quantify the absolute abundance of each unique TCRbeta CDR3 rearrangement, sequence reads were collapsed and filtered. For each sample, productive Simpson clonality was calculated as the square root of Simpson's diversity index across productive rearrangements. In TCRdb, the immuneACCESS table is reduced to in-frame sequences with V and J assigned. These tables do not hold every clone; where another copy was compared, an unresolved V gene accounts for under half, and the others remain unexplained. Clonal size and the V and J genes are those of that table, whereas D and trimming came from the DNA. The sample table records 250,000 or so clones; over 80% of these occur just once. The top ten clones comprise 1.5% to 1.9% of the sample.

Samples from volunteer blood donors who had recovered from COVID-19 were contributed by a second Seattle source. Whole blood was collected in K2EDTA tubes by collaborating institutions according to the institutions' own protocols. Collaborator samples were shipped for TCRbeta analysis as frozen whole blood, isolated PBMCs, or DNA extracted from either sample type. A remark on this clone: Its recognized antigen is unknown. Base qualities are not at hand, and no much larger clone is one base apart.

Reading the germline V gene (reference sequence) gives CDR1 LNHNV and CDR2 YYDKDF. Spanning cysteine to phenylalanine, the CDR3 consists of 12 amino acids. The read is trimmed to its CDR3 DNA, 36 bases read in frame from base 1. Trimming at the junction amounts to 0 bases on V and 11 bases on J, and the germline ends lie 8 bases apart. The chain links TRBV15 with TRBJ1-5, with no confidently assigned D gene. The clonotype originates from a woman aged 40 to 55 who had recovered from COVID-19. Source material: peripheral blood. The CDR3 sequence is CATSRDFRAQHF. DNA sequence: TGTGCCACCAGCAGAGATTTCCGGGCCCAGCATTTT.